What follows is one T cell receptor beta chain and its context. This entry is derived from a study of OX40 agonist ivuxolimab in advanced cancers. TCRdb keeps only in-frame clones here, not all; method: immunoSEQ multiplex PCR. The sample records under 90,000 clones, around 91% being singletons. Trimming removed 6 bases at V and 3 bases at J, with 10 bases between. CDR3 length: 12 amino acids. CDR1 SQVTM and CDR2 ANQGSEA come from the germline V gene. J is TRBJ2-3 and V is TRBV29-1, with a tentative D call TRBD2 (6 bases). The material sequenced was CD4+ or CD8+ T cells sorted from blood, taken in a trial of the OX40 agonist ivuxolimab. The TCR was taken from an adult with an advanced solid tumor such as melanoma, head and neck, liver or kidney cancer. The CDR3 sequence is CSVAAGTDTQYF. Here the CDR3 DNA reads TGCAGCGTGGCCGCGGGGACAGATACGCAGTATTTT.